Below, 30 T cell receptor beta chains from the same sample are listed, as sequenced in a study of cytomegalovirus exposure and HLA in healthy donors. PCR primers comprised 60 Vbeta and 13 Jbeta primers. Assay used: immunoSEQ multiplex PCR; TCRdb lists only in-frame clones, some missing. The sample consists of approximately 160,000 clones, approximately 70% of them appearing once. Source material: PBMCs. The receptors were gathered from a woman in her forties in good health and CMV-seropositive.

This rearrangement joins TRBV9 to TRBJ1-5, with 7 nucleotides matching TRBD1. V was pared by 0 bases and J by 4 bases, with 4 bases of the junction left unmatched. The V gene's germline CDR1 is SGDLS and CDR2 YYNGEE. There are 15 residues in the CDR3. The CDR3 DNA reads TGTGCCAGCAGCGTAGGAGACAGGGCTAATCAGCCCCAGCATTTT. It is translated as CASSVGDRANQPQHF.

Details on this clone: The same CDR3 arises from other DNA sequences in this sample as well. This chain joins TRBV7-8 and TRBJ1-1; D may be TRBD1 (6 bases). The germline CDR1 and CDR2 sequences are SGHVS and FQNEAQ. V lost 1 base to trimming and J lost 1 base, with 7 bases between them. There are 14 residues in the CDR3. Here the CDR3 DNA reads TGTGCCAGCAGCTTAGTAGGGGGGAACACTGAAGCTTTCTTT. As protein: CASSLVGGNTEAFF. Complete variable domain (other parts from reference TRBV7-8 and TRBJ1-1): GAGVSQSPRYKVAKRGQDVALRCDPISGHVSLFWYQQALGQGPEFLTYFQNEAQLDKSGLPSDRFFAERPEGSVSTLKIQRTQQEDSAVYLCASSLVGGNTEAFFGQGTRLTVV.

The J gene is TRBJ2-2, the V gene TRBV11-2; 7 bases line up with TRBD1. Germline trimming cut 1 base from V and 2 bases from J; bases unmatched to any gene: 10. The CDR3 covers 18 residues. From germline, CDR1 is SGHAT and CDR2 FQNNGV. The CDR3 is CASSLGHEGTVNTGELFF. CDR3 DNA: TGTGCCAGCAGCTTAGGGCACGAGGGGACAGTCAACACCGGGGAGCTGTTTTTT.

The J gene is TRBJ2-1, the V gene TRBV7-3, with D tentatively TRBD2 (6 bases). CDR3 length equals 18 residues. Germline values: CDR1 SGHTA, CDR2 FQGTGA. Trimming shortened V by 5 bases and J by 9 bases, and 29 bases separated the two germline ends. DNA of the CDR3: TGTGCCAGCAGCCGTAAAGGGTGGGTACCCCGGGAGATCATTGAGCAGTTCTTC. Encoded protein: CASSRKGWVPREIIEQFF.

The chain has TRBV19 and TRBJ1-1; TRBD1 is a possible D gene (6 bases). The CDR3 is made up of 13 amino acids. V was clipped by 4 bases and J by 8 bases, with 14 bases between them. From germline, CDR1 is LNHDA and CDR2 SQIVND (reference sequence). CDR3: CASSTAGDTEAFF. CDR3 nucleotides: TGTGCCAGTAGTACGGCAGGGGATACAGAAGCTTTCTTT. The full variable domain, completed using reference TRBV19 and TRBJ1-1, is DGGITQSPKYLFRKEGQNVTLSCEQNLNHDAMYWYRQDPGQGLRLIYYSQIVNDFQKGDIAEGYSVSREKKESFPLTVTSAQKNPTAFYLCASSTAGDTEAFFGQGTRLTVV.

The genes are TRBV11-2 and TRBJ1-5; weak D call: TRBD1 (5 bases). The ends were cut back, 5 bases at V and 4 bases at J, with 21 bases in the middle. Germline loops: CDR1 SGHAT, CDR2 FQNNGV. CDR3 length: 17 residues. The CDR3 sequence is CASSLRKVGAPNQPQHF. The CDR3 nucleotides are TGTGCCAGCAGCCTCCGAAAAGTTGGGGCACCGAATCAGCCCCAGCATTTT.

The CDR3 sequence: CASRPPGQGTLRTEAFF. CDR3 sequence (DNA): TGTGCCAGCAGACCCCCGGGACAGGGGACTTTGCGCACTGAAGCTTTCTTT. The chain has TRBV27 and TRBJ1-1, with TRBD1 identical over 10 bases. Looked up from germline, CDR1 is MNHEY and CDR2 is SMNVEV (reference sequence). The CDR3 extends over 17 amino acids. Losses at the gene ends were 6 bases for V and 4 bases for J; bases not matched to a gene: 14.

This clone was counted a single time. This chain joins TRBV5-1 and TRBJ2-7, with 14 bases that match TRBD2. The CDR3 contains 18 residues. The germline V gene encodes CDR1 SGHRS and CDR2 YFSETQ. V was pared by 3 bases and J by 2 bases, with 10 bases of the junction left unmatched. CDR3 sequence reads: CASSSGTSGRKVPYEQYF. CDR3 in DNA: TGCGCCAGCAGCTCCGGGACTAGCGGGAGAAAGGTCCCCTACGAGCAGTACTTC.

This clone was observed a few times. This chain uses TRBV5-1 with TRBJ2-7; 9 bases are shared with TRBD1. V shed 2 bases, J shed 7 bases, and the junction held 7 bases outside the gene matches. This CDR3 is built from 14 residues. Per the germline V gene, CDR1 is SGHRS and CDR2 is YFSETQ. This chain's CDR3 is CASSLGTGTGEQYF. As DNA, the CDR3 is TGCGCCAGCAGCTTAGGGACAGGGACGGGTGAGCAGTACTTC.

The chain combines TRBV18 with TRBJ1-1; TRBD1 is a possible D gene (6 bases). Germline loops: CDR1 KGHSH, CDR2 LQKENI. Trimming took 3 bases from V and 4 from J, leaving 9 bases between them. The CDR3 has 13 amino acids. The CDR3 loop reads CASSPSGATEAFF. CDR3 in DNA: TGTGCCAGCTCACCTTCAGGGGCCACTGAAGCTTTCTTT.

J is TRBJ2-3 and V is TRBV11-2; a weak D match, TRBD2 (5 bases). Germline CDR1 reads SGHAT; CDR2 reads FQNNGV. V shed 4 bases and J shed 0 bases, with 11 bases lying between them. The CDR3 sequence is 15 residues long. The CDR3 coding sequence is TGTGCCAGCAGCTCCAGCGGATCTAGCACAGATACGCAGTATTTT. Its protein product is CASSSSGSSTDTQYF. The full variable domain, its missing parts supplied by reference TRBV11-2 and TRBJ2-3, is EAGVAQSPRYKIIEKRQSVAFWCNPISGHATLYWYQQILGQGPKLLIQFQNNGVVDDSQLPKDRFSAERLKGVDSTLKIQPAKLEDSAVYLCASSSSGSSTDTQYFGPGTRLTVL.

The V call is TRBV28, the J call TRBJ2-3; TRBD2 matches at 8 bases. Germline CDR1 is MDHEN and CDR2 is SYDVKM. J lost 9 bases, V lost 8 bases, and 13 bases had no gene match. The CDR3 consists of 14 residues. In DNA form, the CDR3 reads TGTGCCAGCGGGCCCCGGGAGGGGCCGGCGACGCAGTATTTT. Protein product: CASGPREGPATQYF.

In this sample, this clone turned up a few times. In DNA form, the CDR3 reads TGTGCCAGCAGCTTACAGGGTGAAGCTTTCTTT. This codes for CASSLQGEAFF. The V and J genes are TRBV5-6 and TRBJ1-1; TRBD1 is a possible D gene (6 bases). The CDR3 loop spans 11 amino acids. V was shortened by 2 bases and J by 7 bases, with 6 bases between the two germline ends. CDR1 SGHDT and CDR2 YYEEEE come from the germline V gene. The full variable domain, its missing parts supplied by reference TRBV5-6 and TRBJ1-1, is DAGVTQSPTHLIKTRGQQVTLRCSPKSGHDTVSWYQQALGQGPQFIFQYYEEEERQRGNFPDRFSGHQFPNYSSELNVNALLLGDSALYLCASSLQGEAFFGQGTRLTVV.

This clone is a singleton in its sample. This rearrangement joins TRBV25-1 to TRBJ2-3; weak D call: TRBD1 (6 bases). The V end lost 10 bases, the J end lost 0 bases, and 17 bases lay between the germline ends. The CDR3 length is 15 residues. Germline V CDR1 and CDR2: MGHDK, SYGVNS. CDR3 in DNA: TGTGCCACCCTAGGGGGACAAACTAGCACAGATACGCAGTATTTT. Residues: CATLGGQTSTDTQYF.

The V and J genes are TRBV9 and TRBJ1-5; D is perhaps TRBD1 (6 bases). The CDR3 runs 16 residues. V lost 0 bases to trimming and J lost 3 bases, with 13 bases between them. Germline CDR1 SGDLS, CDR2 YYNGEE. CDR3 in amino acids: CASSVAIRGLNQPQHF. Written as DNA, the CDR3 is TGTGCCAGCAGCGTAGCTATCAGGGGCCTCAATCAGCCCCAGCATTTT.

This sequence joins TRBV9 and TRBJ2-3, with D uncertain. Trimming took off 5 bases at V and 0 bases at J, with 4 bases between the two ends. Per germline, CDR1 SGDLS and CDR2 YYNGEE. This CDR3 spans 12 amino acids. CDR3 sequence: CASSPSTDTQYF. CDR3 nucleotides: TGTGCCAGCAGTCCTAGCACAGATACGCAGTATTTT. Supplemented by reference TRBV9 and TRBJ2-3, the full variable domain reads DSGVTQTPKHLITATGQRVTLRCSPRSGDLSVYWYQQSLDQGLQFLIQYYNGEERAKGNILERFSAQQFPDLHSELNLSSLELGDSALYFCASSPSTDTQYFGPGTRLTVL.

J is TRBJ1-6 and V is TRBV27, with D possibly TRBD1 on 6 matching bases. Germline loops: CDR1 MNHEY, CDR2 SMNVEV (reference sequence). The length of the CDR3 is 14 residues. Between the trimmed V and J ends, which lost 3 bases and 9 bases, there was a span of 12 bases. The CDR3 nucleotides are TGTGCCAGCAGTTTCAGGGGCCCCTCTTCACCCCTCCACTTT. As protein: CASSFRGPSSPLHF.

With regard to this clone: A junction boundary mismatches the germline segment, possibly from a read error. The chain combines TRBV2 with TRBJ1-5, with D uncertain. Germline lookup yields CDR1 SNHLY and CDR2 FYNNEI. This CDR3 has 14 amino acids. CDR3 region: CASREQYSNQPQNF. In DNA form, the CDR3 reads TGTGCCAGCAGGGAACAGTATAGCAATCAGCCCCAGAATTTT.

The CDR3 loop reads CASSISGGKAYEQYF. The DNA for the CDR3 is TGTGCCAGTAGTATATCAGGGGGGAAGGCCTACGAGCAGTACTTC. The rearrangement joins TRBV19 to TRBJ2-7; TRBD1 is a possible D gene (7 bases). V was shortened by 2 bases and J by 2 bases, with 13 bases between the two germline ends. Germline lookup yields CDR1 LNHDA and CDR2 SQIVND (reference sequence). This CDR3 has 15 amino acids. The full variable domain, completed using reference TRBV19 and TRBJ2-7, is DGGITQSPKYLFRKEGQNVTLSCEQNLNHDAMYWYRQDPGQGLRLIYYSQIVNDFQKGDIAEGYSVSREKKESFPLTVTSAQKNPTAFYLCASSISGGKAYEQYFGPGTRLTVT.

A note on this clone: Given the absence of the conserved phenylalanine or tryptophan at the CDR3 end, a read error is likely. The chain has TRBV4-3 and TRBJ1-2; tentative D call: TRBD1 (6 bases). Trimming stripped 0 bases from V and 3 bases from J, with 17 bases between. Germline-derived CDR1 and CDR2 are LGHNA and YSLEER. The CDR3 spans 17 residues. CDR3 sequence reads: CASSQDRGNGGDYGYTL. In nucleotides, the CDR3 is TGCGCCAGCAGCCAAGACAGGGGTAATGGAGGAGACTATGGCTACACCCTC.

A single count supports this clone. The chain has TRBV21-1 and TRBJ2-6; the table's D call TRBD1 went unverified against the DNA. TRBV21-1 is designated a pseudogene. The CDR3 totals 17 residues. The CDR3 nucleotides read TGTGCCAGCAGCAAAAATACAAGGGGTTGGGGGGCCAACGTCCTGACTTTC. It is translated as CASSKNTRGWGANVLTF.

The chain has TRBV4-3 and TRBJ2-7; 11 nucleotides match TRBD1. V dropped 5 bases and J dropped 3; count of bases not matched to a gene: 3. CDR3 length: 14 amino acids. Germline lookup yields CDR1 LGHNA and CDR2 YSLEER. The CDR3, as DNA: TGCGCCAGCAGCGCGGACAGGGGGCTCTACGAGCAGTACTTC. Protein: CASSADRGLYEQYF.

The chain has TRBV5-1 and TRBJ2-5; 14 nucleotides align to TRBD2. The CDR3 is 15 amino acids. Trimming at V came to 4 bases and at J to 9 bases, leaving 8 bases not matched to a gene. From germline, CDR1 is SGHRS and CDR2 YFSETQ. The CDR3 DNA reads TGCGCCAGCAGCGCGAGACTAGCGGGGGGGCCCTCCCAGTACTTC. As protein: CASSARLAGGPSQYF.

The chain combines TRBV11-3 with TRBJ2-2; D perhaps matches TRBD2 (5 bases). V was shortened by 5 bases and J by 3 bases, with 10 bases between the two germline ends. Per the germline V gene, CDR1 is SGHNT and CDR2 is YENEEA. The CDR3 covers 14 residues. As DNA, the CDR3 is TGTGCCAGCAGCCCCCGGGATTACACCGGGGAGCTGTTTTTT. Translation: CASSPRDYTGELFF.

This chain uses TRBV28 with TRBJ2-7; D is possibly TRBD1 (7 bases). V dropped 2 bases and J dropped 5 bases, with 19 bases sitting between them. Germline loops: CDR1 MDHEN, CDR2 SYDVKM. This CDR3 is built from 16 residues. The DNA for the CDR3 is TGTGCCAGCAGTTTACCCCTCCAGGGGGGCAGTCACGAGCAGTACTTC. Translation gives CASSLPLQGGSHEQYF.

The chain links TRBV27 to TRBJ1-1, with 8 bases identical to TRBD1. The CDR3 consists of 15 residues. Per the germline V gene, CDR1 is MNHEY and CDR2 is SMNVEV (reference sequence). V dropped 6 bases and J dropped 6; count of bases not matched to a gene: 12. DNA of the CDR3: TGTGCCAGCAGCCTTCGGACAGGGCGACGGTCTGAAGCTTTCTTT. This codes for CASSLRTGRRSEAFF.

The rearrangement links TRBV5-5 to TRBJ2-2; D is perhaps TRBD1 (5 bases). Between the trimmed V and J ends, which lost 0 bases and 6 bases, there was a span of 6 bases. The germline V gene has CDR1 SGHKS and CDR2 YYEKEE (reference sequence). The CDR3 totals 13 residues. CDR3 nucleotides: TGTGCCAGCAGCTTGGAGGGGTCCGGGGAGCTGTTTTTT. This sequence encodes CASSLEGSGELFF.

At least ten counts were recorded for this clone. Mismatch with germline at one junction end may stem from a read error. The chain employs TRBV5-6 and TRBJ2-7; 12 positions match TRBD2. CDR1 and CDR2 from the germline V gene are SGHDT and YYEEEE. The CDR3 extends over 17 amino acids. The CDR3 sequence is CASSLRRLAGASHEQYF. Here the CDR3 DNA reads TGTGCCAGCAGCCTTCGGAGACTAGCGGGAGCCTCCCACGAGCAGTACTTC.

The CDR3 sequence: CASSLGLQGIYGYTF. The DNA of the CDR3 is TGTGCCAGCAGCTTGGGCCTACAGGGGATATATGGCTACACCTTC. The chain couples TRBV5-5 to TRBJ1-2; 7 bases agree with TRBD1. Germline V gives CDR1 SGHKS, CDR2 YYEKEE (reference sequence). With V trimmed by 0 bases and J by 5 bases, 7 bases remained unmatched. The length of the CDR3 is 15 residues.

The chain is built from TRBV4-3 and TRBJ1-1, with 9 nucleotides matching TRBD1. V lost 6 bases, J lost 5 bases, and 7 bases stayed unmatched. The germline V gene encodes CDR1 LGHNA and CDR2 YSLEER. The CDR3 sequence is 14 residues long. The CDR3 DNA sequence: TGCGCCAGCAGTAAAACAGGGGGCTGGACTGAAGCTTTCTTT. Translated: CASSKTGGWTEAFF.